Below, 2 T cell receptor beta chains from the same sample are listed, as sequenced in a study of T cells in Graves' hyperthyroidism and ophthalmopathy (dated by TCRdb to 2018 to 2020). The library relied on multiplex PCR. The sequencer was an Illumina HiSeq 2000. TCR beta CDR3 regions were amplified from RNA transcripts. The first round of RT-PCR for the TCR CDR3 was performed with the HTBI primer set and the Qiagen OneStep RT-PCR kit. TCRdb itself trimmed the public reads at Q25 with fastp, ran MiXCR and retained productive beta chains. Entries that share a CDR3 protein sequence are merged under the most common genes and DNA. Present in this sample are about 660,000 distinct CDR3 sequences, just under 45% of which were seen just once. Of the sample, less than 9% falls within the top ten clones. What was sequenced was peripheral blood or thyroid tissue (not recorded which). The receptor set was obtained from an adult man with Graves' disease, either hyperthyroidism or ophthalmopathy (not recorded which).

V and J are TRBV11-2 and TRBJ2-7; perhaps TRBD1 as D (5 bases). Germline values: CDR1 SGHAT, CDR2 FQNNGV. V gave up 6 bases and J gave up 0 bases, with 12 bases separating them. The CDR3 totals 14 residues. The CDR3 DNA reads TGTGCCAGCAGTCAGATGACAGACTCCTACGAGCAGTACTTC. This gives the protein CASSQMTDSYEQYF.

This clonotype was found many times. This chain links TRBV7-9 with TRBJ2-5; 8 nucleotides align to TRBD2. V shed 5 bases and J 4 bases; nucleotides not matched to a gene: 3. Per germline, CDR1 SEHNR and CDR2 FQNEAQ (reference sequence). This CDR3 has 13 amino acids. Here the CDR3 DNA reads TGTGCCAGCAGCCGCGGGAGGAGAGAGACCCAGTACTTC. The encoded protein is CASSRGRRETQYF.